The T cell receptor (beta chain) under discussion was sequenced for a study of blood T cell repertoires in COVID-19. Looking at the study overall: PBMCs, B-cell-depleted T cells, or T cells were the source of the cDNA or gDNA that made up the material.

This CDR3 contains 15 residues. Germline V gene sequence: CDR1 SGHDN, CDR2 FVKESK. The V end lost 1 base, the J end lost 4 bases, and 13 bases lay between the germline ends. Profiling relied on immunoSEQ multiplex PCR, and the TCRdb table lists in-frame clones only, not all of them. Of about 330,000 clones in the sample, approximately 87% were seen once. Sequencing was performed on peripheral blood. This clonotype was obtained from a woman aged 50 to 60 with active or convalescent COVID-19. This chain connects TRBV14 to TRBJ1-2; TRBD1 is a possible D gene (5 bases). CDR3 coding DNA: TGTGCCAGCAGCCAAGTTCAGGGAACAAGCTATGGCTACACCTTC. Encoded protein: CASSQVQGTSYGYTF. Full variable domain (outside the CDR3, taken from reference TRBV14 and TRBJ1-2): EAGVTQFPSHSVIEKGQTVTLRCDPISGHDNLYWYRRVMGKEIKFLLHFVKESKQDESGMPNNRFLAERTGGTYSTLKVQPAELEDSGVYFCASSQVQGTSYGYTFGSGTRLTVV.